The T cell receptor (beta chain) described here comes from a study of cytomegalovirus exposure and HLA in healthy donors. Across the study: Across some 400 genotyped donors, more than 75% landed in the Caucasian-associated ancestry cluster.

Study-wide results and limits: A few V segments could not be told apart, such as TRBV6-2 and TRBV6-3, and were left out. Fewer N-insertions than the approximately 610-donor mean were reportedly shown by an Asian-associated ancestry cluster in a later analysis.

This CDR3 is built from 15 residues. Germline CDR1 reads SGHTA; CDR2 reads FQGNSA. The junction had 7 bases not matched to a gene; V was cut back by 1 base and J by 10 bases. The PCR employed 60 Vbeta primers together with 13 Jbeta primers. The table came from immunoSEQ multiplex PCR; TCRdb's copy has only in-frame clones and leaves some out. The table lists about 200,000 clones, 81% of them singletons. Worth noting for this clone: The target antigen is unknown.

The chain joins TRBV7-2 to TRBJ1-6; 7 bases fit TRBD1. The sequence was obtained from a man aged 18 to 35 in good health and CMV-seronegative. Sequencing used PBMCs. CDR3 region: CASSLDRGAGSPLHF. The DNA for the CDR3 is TGTGCCAGCAGCTTAGACAGGGGAGCAGGCTCACCCCTCCACTTT.